This T cell receptor (beta chain) is from a study of blood T cells in healthy people across ages. Study-level findings and limits: Total diversity from one million sequenced T cells was likely underestimated. The long-lived group displayed more naive CD4+ cells, plus higher diversity, than the aged donors did.

This CDR3 comprises 15 residues. V shed 2 bases and J shed 4 bases, with 14 bases lying between them. With respect to this clonotype: Its specificity is unknown.

PCR was performed a second time for about 6 to 12 cycles using a sample-barcoded 5' primer and a J-beta primer mix. TCRdb itself ran the 5' RACE reads through MiXCR, one entry per CDR3 protein. Seen here are 1.5 million to 2 million distinct CDR3 sequences, roughly 30% observed once, and the top ten hold over 7%. Sequenced input: blood. This chain connects TRBV12-3 or TRBV12-4 to TRBJ2-5; no firm D call. The receptor comes from a woman younger than 45 in good health. In DNA form, the CDR3 reads TGTGCCAGCAGTTTAAGGTTCTCGGTTCGAGAGACCCAGTACTTC. The encoded protein is CASSLRFSVRETQYF.